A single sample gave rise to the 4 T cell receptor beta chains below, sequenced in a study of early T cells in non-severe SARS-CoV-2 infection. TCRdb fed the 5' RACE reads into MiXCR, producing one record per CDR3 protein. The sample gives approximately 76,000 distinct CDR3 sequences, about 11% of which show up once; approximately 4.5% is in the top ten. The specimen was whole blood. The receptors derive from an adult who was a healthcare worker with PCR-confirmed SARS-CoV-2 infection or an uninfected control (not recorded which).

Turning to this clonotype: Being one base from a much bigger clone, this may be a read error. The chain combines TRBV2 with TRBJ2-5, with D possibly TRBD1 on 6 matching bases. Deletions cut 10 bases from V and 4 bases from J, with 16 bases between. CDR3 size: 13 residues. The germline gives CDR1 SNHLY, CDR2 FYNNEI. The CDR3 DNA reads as TGTGCCAACAGGGTTAAACAGACAGAGACCCAGTACTTC. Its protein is CANRVKQTETQYF.

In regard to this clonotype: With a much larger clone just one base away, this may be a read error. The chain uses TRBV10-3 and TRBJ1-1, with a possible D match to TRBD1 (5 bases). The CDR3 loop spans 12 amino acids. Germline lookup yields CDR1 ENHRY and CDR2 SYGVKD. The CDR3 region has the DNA TGTACCATCAGGGACCCGAACACTGAAGCTTTCTTT. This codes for CTIRDPNTEAFF.

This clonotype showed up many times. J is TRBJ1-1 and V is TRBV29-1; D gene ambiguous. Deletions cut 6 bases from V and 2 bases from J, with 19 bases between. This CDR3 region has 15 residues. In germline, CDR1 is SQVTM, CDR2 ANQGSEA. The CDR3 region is CSVGSRVGINTEAFF. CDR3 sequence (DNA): TGCAGCGTGGGGTCCCGGGTGGGGATAAACACTGAAGCTTTCTTT.

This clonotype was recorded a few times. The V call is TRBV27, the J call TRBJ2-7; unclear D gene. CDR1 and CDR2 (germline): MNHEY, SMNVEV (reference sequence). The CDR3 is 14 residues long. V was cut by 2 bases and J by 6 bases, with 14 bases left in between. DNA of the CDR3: TGTGCCAGCAGTTTAACCCCCTGGGGTGGCGAGCAGTACTTC. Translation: CASSLTPWGGEQYF.